Here is one TCR beta chain with its context. This record comes from a study of T cell changes during pregnancy in multiple sclerosis. Between the trimmed V and J ends, which lost 2 bases and 2 bases, there was a span of 1 base. This CDR3 spans 11 amino acids. In germline, CDR1 is SEHNR, CDR2 FQNEAQ (reference sequence). Only in-frame clones appear in the TCRdb table, and some are missing; sequencing was by immunoSEQ multiplex PCR. The table records over 50,000 clones, 87% of them present only once. The sequenced sample was peripheral blood from another person, used as feeder cells. The rearrangement joins TRBV7-9 to TRBJ2-7; D gene uncertain. This sequence was found in a human donor whose cells served as feeder cells for cultures in a pregnancy study. The CDR3: CASSLTYEQYF. CDR3 DNA sequence: TGTGCCAGCAGCTTAACCTACGAGCAGTACTTC.